This T cell receptor (beta chain) was obtained from a study of blood T cell repertoires in COVID-19. Study-level information: Material from acute and convalescent COVID-19 was sourced from the United States, Italy and Spain.

Participants, about 18 to 95 years old, spanned 25 or so US areas. Recovered status in Cohort 3 required two negative PCRs, clearance, or symptom resolution. Assay: immunoSEQ multiplex PCR; the TCRdb copy retains only in-frame clones and omits some. The sample shows over 300,000 clones, 70% to 90% of them seen only once. The CDR3 has 16 amino acids. Per germline, CDR1 KGHSH and CDR2 LQKENI. The trim removed 3 bases at V and 4 bases at J, leaving 9 bases unmatched. The rearrangement joins TRBV18 to TRBJ2-3, with 8 positions matching TRBD1. The clonotype was recovered from a woman aged 25 to 39 who had recovered from COVID-19. The specimen sequenced was PBMCs or T cells enriched from blood (not recorded which). CDR3 in amino acids: CASSPRQARGPDTQYF. In DNA form, the CDR3 reads TGTGCCAGCTCACCCCGACAGGCCAGGGGGCCAGATACGCAGTATTTT.